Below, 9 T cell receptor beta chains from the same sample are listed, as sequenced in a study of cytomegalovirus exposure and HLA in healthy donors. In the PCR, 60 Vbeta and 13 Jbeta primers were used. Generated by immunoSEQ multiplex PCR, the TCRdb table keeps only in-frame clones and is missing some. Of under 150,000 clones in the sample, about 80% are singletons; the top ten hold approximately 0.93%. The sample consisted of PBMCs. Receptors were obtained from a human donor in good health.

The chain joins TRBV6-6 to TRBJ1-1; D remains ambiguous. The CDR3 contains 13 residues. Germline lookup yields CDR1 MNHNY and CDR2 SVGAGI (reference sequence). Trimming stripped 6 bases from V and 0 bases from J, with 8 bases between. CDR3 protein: CASSANLNTEAFF. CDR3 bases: TGTGCCAGCAGCGCCAACTTGAACACTGAAGCTTTCTTT.

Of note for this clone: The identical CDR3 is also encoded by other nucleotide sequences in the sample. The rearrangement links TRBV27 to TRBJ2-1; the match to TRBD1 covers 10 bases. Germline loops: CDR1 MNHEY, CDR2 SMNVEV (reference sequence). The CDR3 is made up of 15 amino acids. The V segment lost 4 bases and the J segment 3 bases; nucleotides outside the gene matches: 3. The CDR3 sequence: CASSSGTGVYNEQFF. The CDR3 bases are TGTGCCAGCAGTTCCGGGACAGGGGTCTACAATGAGCAGTTCTTC.

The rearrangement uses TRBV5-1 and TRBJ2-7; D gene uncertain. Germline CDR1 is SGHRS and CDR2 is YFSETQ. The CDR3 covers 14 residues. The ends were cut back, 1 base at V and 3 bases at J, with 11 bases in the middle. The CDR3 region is CASSLSTYHYEQYF. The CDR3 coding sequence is TGCGCCAGCAGCTTGAGTACCTACCACTACGAGCAGTACTTC.

CDR3 sequence: CASSFGTGEQYF. The CDR3 DNA is TGTGCCAGCAGTTTTGGGACAGGAGAGCAGTACTTC. The J gene is TRBJ2-7, the V gene TRBV27; TRBD1 aligns across 8 bases. The ends lost 3 bases at V and 7 bases at J; junction bases unmatched: 2. There are 12 residues in the CDR3. Germline V gene lookup returns CDR1 MNHEY and CDR2 SMNVEV (reference sequence).

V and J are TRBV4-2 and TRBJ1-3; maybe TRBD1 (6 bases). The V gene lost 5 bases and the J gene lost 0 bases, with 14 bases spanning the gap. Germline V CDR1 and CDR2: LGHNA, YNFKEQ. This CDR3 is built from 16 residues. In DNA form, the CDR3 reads TGTGCCAGCAGCTTGGACAGCTCCTTCTCTGGAAACACCATATATTTT. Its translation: CASSLDSSFSGNTIYF.

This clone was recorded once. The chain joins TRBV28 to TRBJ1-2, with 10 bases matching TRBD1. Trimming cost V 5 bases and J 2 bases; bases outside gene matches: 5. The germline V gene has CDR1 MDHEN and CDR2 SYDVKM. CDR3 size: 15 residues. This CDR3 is CASSPPGQGNYGYTF. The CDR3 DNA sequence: TGTGCCAGCAGTCCTCCGGGACAGGGGAACTATGGCTACACCTTC.

As DNA, the CDR3 is TGTGCCAGCAGTGTGAGGGTATTGTCCTACGAGCAGTACTTC. This codes for CASSVRVLSYEQYF. The genes are TRBV28 and TRBJ2-7; the D gene is possibly TRBD2 (5 bases). V gave up 5 bases and J gave up 1 base, with 12 bases separating them. Germline values: CDR1 MDHEN, CDR2 SYDVKM. The CDR3 sequence is 14 residues long.

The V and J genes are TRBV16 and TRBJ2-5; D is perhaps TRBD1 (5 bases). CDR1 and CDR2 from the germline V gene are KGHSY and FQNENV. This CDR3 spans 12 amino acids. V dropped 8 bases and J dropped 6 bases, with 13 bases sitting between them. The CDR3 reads CASSSVGQTQYF. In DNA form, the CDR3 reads TGTGCCAGCTCGTCGGTGGGGCAGACCCAGTACTTC.

The CDR3 region is CASPWRTSDTDTQYF. DNA of the CDR3: TGTGCCAGCCCTTGGAGGACTAGCGACACAGATACGCAGTATTTT. The chain couples TRBV6-7 to TRBJ2-3; 9 nucleotides align to TRBD2. TRBV6-7 is known as an ORF, though its function is uncertain. The CDR3 has 15 residues. V shed 8 bases and J 2 bases; nucleotides not matched to a gene: 8.